These 2 T cell receptor beta chains share one sample of origin, sequenced in a study of cytomegalovirus exposure and HLA in healthy donors. A multiplex PCR was run with 60 Vbeta primers and 13 Jbeta primers. The method was immunoSEQ multiplex PCR; TCRdb's version includes in-frame clones alone and lacks a portion of them. The sample contains roughly 290,000 clones, about 90% of which appear only once. Sequences were obtained from PBMCs. The receptors stem from a woman aged 18-30 years in good health and CMV-seronegative.

In its sample, this clone was seen once. The chain carries TRBV6-7 and TRBJ2-5, with unresolved D. TRBV6-7 is an ORF; its function is uncertain. The CDR3 contains 8 residues. Trimming pared 4 bases from V and 14 bases from J, leaving 5 bases between. The CDR3 is CASSSPYF. The CDR3 bases are TGTGCCAGCAGTTCCCCATACTTC.

The CDR3 nucleotides read TGTGCCAGCAGCTCCGGGACATATCTCTTCTCCTACGAGCAGTACTTC. Its translation: CASSSGTYLFSYEQYF. This sequence joins TRBV5-6 and TRBJ2-7; D is perhaps TRBD1 (6 bases). Between the trimmed V and J ends, which lost 3 bases and 0 bases, there was a span of 16 bases. From germline, CDR1 is SGHDT and CDR2 YYEEEE. The CDR3 contains 16 residues.